The 17 T cell receptor beta chains reported below all come from one sample, sequenced in a study of blood T cell repertoires in COVID-19. This table comes from immunoSEQ multiplex PCR, and its TCRdb copy is limited to in-frame clones, with some not included. Of around 120,000 clones listed, approximately 87% are singletons. What was sequenced was peripheral blood. The source is a man aged 30 to 39 with acute or convalescent COVID-19.

The DNA for the CDR3 is TGTGCCAGCAGCTTAGAACAGTGGGTAACTGAAGCTTTCTTT. Translated, it gives CASSLEQWVTEAFF. The rearrangement joins TRBV7-8 to TRBJ1-1; D not certain. Germline V CDR1 and CDR2: SGHVS, FQNEAQ. The CDR3 spans 14 residues. V was pared by 1 base and J by 5 bases, with 11 bases between.

This chain joins TRBV2 and TRBJ2-1, with 8 bases lining up with TRBD1. Trimming at V came to 2 bases and at J to 15 bases, leaving 9 bases not matched to a gene. The CDR3 runs to 13 residues. Germline V gives CDR1 SNHLY, CDR2 FYNNEI. This CDR3 reads CASSELGQAAGFF. DNA of the CDR3: TGTGCCAGCAGTGAATTGGGACAGGCCGCTGGGTTCTTC.

The rearrangement links TRBV5-5 to TRBJ2-1, with 10 positions matching TRBD2. Germline trimming cut 4 bases from V and 5 bases from J; bases unmatched to any gene: 6. CDR3 length: 15 residues. CDR1 is SGHKS, CDR2 YYEKEE, per germline (reference sequence). CDR3 in DNA: TGTGCCAGCAGCCGGACTAGCGGCCCAGACAATGAGCAGTTCTTC. Its protein is CASSRTSGPDNEQFF.

This chain links TRBV11-2 with TRBJ2-3; 7 nucleotides match TRBD2. The CDR3 spans 17 residues. Unmatched junction bases numbered 11, after V lost 1 base and J lost 4 bases. Germline V gives CDR1 SGHAT, CDR2 FQNNGV. Written as DNA, the CDR3 is TGTGCCAGCAGCTTAGGGGGTGGCGGGGGAGTTTCAGATACGCAGTATTTT. This encodes CASSLGGGGGVSDTQYF.

This clone occurred a few times. This sequence joins TRBV7-8 and TRBJ1-1; tentatively, D is TRBD1 (5 bases). Trimming removed 4 bases at V and 1 base at J, with 13 bases between. The CDR3 covers 15 residues. Germline-derived CDR1 and CDR2 are SGHVS and FQNEAQ. CDR3 region: CASSSTGLGNTEAFF. The DNA for the CDR3 is TGTGCCAGCAGCTCTACGGGACTCGGGAACACTGAAGCTTTCTTT.

V gene TRBV29-1 combines with J gene TRBJ2-1, with 7 bases aligning to TRBD1. In germline, CDR1 is SQVTM, CDR2 ANQGSEA. V was pared by 6 bases and J by 0 bases, with 11 bases of the junction left unmatched. The CDR3 is made up of 16 amino acids. DNA of the CDR3: TGCAGCGTGGGGACCCCGGGACAGCGCTCCTACAATGAGCAGTTCTTC. Amino acids: CSVGTPGQRSYNEQFF.

The rearrangement joins TRBV6-5 to TRBJ2-7, with 8 bases lining up with TRBD2. The V segment lost 7 bases and the J segment 3 bases; nucleotides outside the gene matches: 8. The germline V gene encodes CDR1 MNHEY and CDR2 SVGAGI. This CDR3 has 14 residues. CDR3 amino acids: CASTGLAVNYEQYV. CDR3 bases: TGTGCCAGCACAGGACTAGCAGTAAACTACGAGCAGTACGTC.

V gene TRBV9 combines with J gene TRBJ1-6, with 8 bases aligning to TRBD1. V was clipped by 1 base and J by 15 bases; unmatched bases: 6. CDR3 length: 13 amino acids. Germline-derived CDR1 and CDR2 are SGDLS and YYNGEE. CDR3 residues: CASSVTGQAVLHF. The CDR3 region has the DNA TGTGCCAGCAGCGTAACGGGACAGGCGGTCCTCCACTTT. Filled out from reference TRBV9 and TRBJ1-6, the complete variable domain reads DSGVTQTPKHLITATGQRVTLRCSPRSGDLSVYWYQQSLDQGLQFLIQYYNGEERAKGNILERFSAQQFPDLHSELNLSSLELGDSALYFCASSVTGQAVLHFGNGTRLTVT.

This clone was found once. This chain joins TRBV30 and TRBJ2-7; TRBD2 aligns across 11 bases. J was trimmed by 4 bases and V by 5 bases; bases with no gene match: 16. The CDR3 covers 17 residues. Per the germline V gene, CDR1 is GTSNPN and CDR2 is SVGIG (reference sequence). CDR3 DNA sequence: TGTGCCTGGGCGAGAGGGCTAGCGGGGGGAAAGGTATACGAGCAGTACTTC. Translated: CAWARGLAGGKVYEQYF. The full variable domain, with the rest looked up from reference TRBV30 and TRBJ2-7, is SQTIHQWPATLVQPVGSPLSLECTVEGTSNPNLYWYRQAAGRGLQLLFYSVGIGQISSEVPQNLSASRPQDRQFILSSKKLLLSDSGFYLCAWARGLAGGKVYEQYFGPGTRLTVT.

This CDR3 is CASSTLDSQETQYF. Here the CDR3 DNA reads TGTGCCAGCAGCACCCTGGACAGCCAAGAGACCCAGTACTTC. The chain combines TRBV5-6 with TRBJ2-5; possible D gene TRBD1, 6 bases. With 4 bases removed from V and 1 base from J, the gap between germline ends came to 11 bases. The germline V gene has CDR1 SGHDT and CDR2 YYEEEE. This CDR3 is 14 amino acids long.

The count of this clone is one. The V call is TRBV27, the J call TRBJ2-1, with 9 bases identical to TRBD2. The CDR3 extends over 15 amino acids. From germline, CDR1 is MNHEY and CDR2 SMNVEV (reference sequence). Trimming at V came to 4 bases and at J to 6 bases, leaving 7 bases not matched to a gene. As DNA, the CDR3 is TGTGCCAGCAGTTCGGGACTAGCCTCATCCAATGAGCAGTTCTTC. This translates into CASSSGLASSNEQFF.

This chain uses TRBV5-6 with TRBJ1-2, with D possibly matching TRBD1 (6 bases). The germline V gene encodes CDR1 SGHDT and CDR2 YYEEEE. Trimming pared 6 bases from V and 0 bases from J, leaving 12 bases between. CDR3 length: 14 residues. CDR3 bases: TGTGCCAGCACTAACAGGGTAGCTAACTATGGCTACACCTTC. This gives the protein CASTNRVANYGYTF.

The rearrangement uses TRBV10-1 and TRBJ1-5, with D unclear. The CDR3 sequence is 14 residues long. Deletions cut 8 bases from V and 3 bases from J, with 14 bases between. Germline V lookup: CDR1 WNHNN, CDR2 SYGVQD (reference sequence). CDR3 sequence: CASPAGRNNQPQHF. DNA of the CDR3: TGCGCCAGCCCTGCGGGCCGCAACAATCAGCCCCAGCATTTT.

The rearrangement joins TRBV4-3 to TRBJ2-3; D perhaps matches TRBD2 (6 bases). This CDR3 contains 16 residues. Germline assignment: CDR1 LGHNA and CDR2 YSLEER. Trimming took 0 bases from V and 6 from J, leaving 16 bases between them. The CDR3 DNA follows: TGCGCCAGCAGCCAAGAAGAGGCTCGGGAGCACGATACGCAGTATTTT. Translating gives CASSQEEAREHDTQYF.

This clone was seen once. The chain carries TRBV6-4 and TRBJ1-6; a possible D gene is TRBD1 (6 bases). Germline values: CDR1 MRHNA, CDR2 SNTAGT. Trimming removed 4 bases from V and 9 bases from J, with 10 bases in between. This CDR3 comprises 13 residues. The CDR3 reads CASSASGVSPLHF. CDR3 sequence (DNA): TGTGCCAGCAGTGCTTCAGGGGTTTCACCCCTCCACTTT.

The chain has TRBV19 and TRBJ1-5; TRBD1 is a possible D gene (5 bases). This CDR3 comprises 15 residues. Looked up from germline, CDR1 is LNHDA and CDR2 is SQIVND (reference sequence). V was pared by 7 bases and J by 0 bases, with 13 bases between. In nucleotides, the CDR3 is TGTGCCAGTAAACGACAGAGAGATAGCAATCAGCCCCAGCATTTT. The encoded protein is CASKRQRDSNQPQHF.

The gene calls are TRBV18 and TRBJ1-1; 7 positions agree with TRBD1. J lost 11 bases, V lost 2 bases, and 14 bases had no gene match. The CDR3 contains 15 residues. CDR1 is KGHSH and CDR2 is LQKENI in the germline V gene. In DNA, the CDR3 is TGTGCCAGCTCACCAAGCTGGGACAGAAGCGGTGGGGCTTTCTTT. As protein: CASSPSWDRSGGAFF.